This TCR beta chain was documented in a study of neurological immune-mediated disorders (dated by TCRdb to between 2017 and 2020). With respect to the entire study: Using UMI-based sequencing, the study compared peripheral blood TCR-beta repertoires from patients with HTLV-I-associated myelopathy (HAM/TSP), patients with multiple sclerosis, and healthy controls. Longitudinal samples, technical triplicates and paired sorted CD4+ and CD8+ T-cell subsets, alongside PBMC samples, were included among the approximately 110 TCR-beta libraries. The cohort comprised 65 to 75 subjects: approximately 15 HAM/TSP patients, some 34 multiple sclerosis patients and approximately 20 healthy controls.

The CDR3 runs 12 residues from the cysteine to the phenylalanine. Only CDR3 DNA remains: 36 bases, in frame from the first base. Germline trimming: 3 bases from V, 12 bases from J; junction bases outside gene matches: 5. According to the germline V gene, CDR1 reads SGHTA and CDR2 reads FQGNSA. To synthesize cDNA, template-switch 5'RACE was performed with a primer carrying a 10-nucleotide random unique molecular identifier so that each TCR transcript was tagged. Every sequencing run covered 15-18 subjects and yielded more than 180 million TCR-beta sequences. The RNeasy kit was used to extract total RNA. The KAPA Real-time Library Amplification kit was used to amplify TCR-beta VDJ regions with primers targeting the TCR constant region and the 5'RACE anchor. A first PCR added sample indexes and Illumina adaptors, after which a second PCR increased the library yield. The roughly 650 bp TCR product was size-selected on a 2% E-gel SizeSelection system after Ampure bead purification. Before pooling, library quality was assessed on a Bioanalyzer, concentration was determined with Qubit, and library quantification was performed with the Kapa Library Quantification kit. An Illumina HiSeq 2500 sequenced the libraries paired-end 2 x 150 bp. To increase sequence diversity, roughly 24-31% phiX was spiked into each library pool. As for the original processing: The quality-filtered reads were processed with the UMI-based MiGEC pipeline, whose error correction step removed more than 85% of the raw TCR sequences. IMGT germline references were used for aligning VDJ genes, and each clonotype was defined as a unique CDR3 amino acid sequence together with its V-J genes. Clonal expansion, Shannon diversity and CDR3 relatedness (CalcPairwiseDistances, ClusterSamples) were evaluated with VDJtools, and phylogenetic trees were built with CLCbio workbench. Clones with at least 8 unique UMIs were defined as expanded, with this threshold being based on coefficient-of-variation modelling across technical triplicates. The public reads were run again by TCRdb, first through fastp at Q25 and then through MiXCR, and only productive beta chains were kept. Entries that share a CDR3 protein sequence are merged under the most common genes and DNA. Here the V and J calls rest on TCRdb's processing, not on the authors' analysis. Recorded for this sample are 75,000 to 85,000 distinct CDR3 sequences; approximately 17% of them occurred a single time. Of the sample, 15% to 19% is held by the ten largest clones.

Study-wide conclusions, independent of this receptor: No identical CDR3 amino acid sequences were found to be shared among expanded clones across subjects, suggesting that TCR-beta repertoires were private in all groups. TCR clonal expansion was highest in HAM/TSP patients and lowest in MS patients, with MS patients falling below even healthy controls.

The healthy controls were volunteers from blood banks in Maryland, USA. For the unsorted PBMC libraries, 2 million PBMCs were stored in RNAlater at -80 degrees C until RNA extraction and were used to generate the libraries. Peripheral blood underwent Ficoll-Hypaque density gradient centrifugation to isolate PBMCs, which were then cryopreserved in liquid nitrogen. This clonotype was observed at least ten times. Its recognized antigen is unknown. Nothing much larger sits one base from this clone, and base qualities are not available. This receptor chain uses TRBV7-2 and TRBJ2-1, and 7 bases in between align with TRBD2. This receptor was taken from a woman aged 40 to 50 in good health. Sequencing used PBMCs. The DNA sequence follows: TGTGCCAGCAGCTTTACGGGGGGAGGGCAGTTCTTC. It encodes CASSFTGGGQFF.